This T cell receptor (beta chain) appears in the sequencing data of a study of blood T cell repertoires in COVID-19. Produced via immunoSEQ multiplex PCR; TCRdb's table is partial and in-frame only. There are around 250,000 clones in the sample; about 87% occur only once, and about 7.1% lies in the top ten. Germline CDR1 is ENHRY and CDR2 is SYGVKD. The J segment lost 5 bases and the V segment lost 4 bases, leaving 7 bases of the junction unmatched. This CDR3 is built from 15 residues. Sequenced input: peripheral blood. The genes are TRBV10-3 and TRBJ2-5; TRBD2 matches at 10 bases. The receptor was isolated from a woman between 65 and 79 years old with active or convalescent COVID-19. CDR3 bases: TGTGCCATCAGTGTCAGCGGGGGGGCCGGGGAGACCCAGTACTTC. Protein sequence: CAISVSGGAGETQYF.